These 9 T cell receptor beta chains share one sample of origin, sequenced in a study of shared clonotypes between healthy human individuals. Generated by immunoSEQ multiplex PCR, the TCRdb table keeps only in-frame clones and is missing some. The sample has about 2.4 million clones; 93% are singletons. Input material: naive CD4+ T cells from PBMCs. Subset given: CD45RA+ positively selected. The receptors come from a man between 18 and 29 years old in good health. Some clones in this sample may be carry-over from other donors' samples.

DNA for the CDR3: TGTGCCAGCACCACCTCGGGGGGTTATGGCTACACCTTC. Translating it yields CASTTSGGYGYTF. J is TRBJ1-2 and V is TRBV11-1; D may be TRBD1 (5 bases). V lost 7 bases to trimming and J lost 5 bases, with 14 bases between them. CDR1 is SGHAT, CDR2 FQDESV, per germline (reference sequence). The CDR3 extends over 13 amino acids. Based on the CDR3 plus reference TRBV11-1 and TRBJ1-2, the full variable domain is EAEVAQSPRYKITEKSQAVAFWCDPISGHATLYWYRQILGQGPELLVQFQDESVVDDSQLPKDRFSAERLKGVDSTLKIQPAELGDSAMYLCASTTSGGYGYTFGSGTRLTVV.

The gene calls are TRBV6-5 and TRBJ1-2; 7 nucleotides line up with TRBD1. Germline V gene data show CDR1 as MNHEY and CDR2 as SVGAGI. V trimming: 9 bases; J trimming: 8 bases; junction bases outside the gene matches: 6. CDR3 length: 11 residues. Written as DNA, the CDR3 is TGTGCCAGAAGGAGGGGGCGAGGCTACACCTTC. This encodes CARRRGRGYTF.

This rearrangement joins TRBV5-1 to TRBJ2-5; 9 nucleotides line up with TRBD1. The germline V gene encodes CDR1 SGHRS and CDR2 YFSETQ. Losses at the gene ends were 4 bases for V and 2 bases for J; bases not matched to a gene: 9. The CDR3 contains 16 residues. Written as DNA, the CDR3 is TGCGCCAGCAGCCACCGACAGGGGGAGGGGCAAGAGACCCAGTACTTC. Translated: CASSHRQGEGQETQYF.

This clone was recorded once. The genes are TRBV9 and TRBJ2-5; unclear D gene. CDR3 length equals 13 residues. Looked up from germline, CDR1 is SGDLS and CDR2 is YYNGEE. The V gene lost 0 bases and the J gene lost 5 bases, with 8 bases spanning the gap. CDR3 DNA: TGTGCCAGCAGCGTAGGACGATGGGAGACCCAGTACTTC. It encodes CASSVGRWETQYF.

Concerning this clone: The same CDR3 can be traced to other DNA sequences in this sample. The chain is built from TRBV5-1 and TRBJ1-1; 7 bases map to TRBD1. The CDR3 length is 14 residues. Germline V gene data show CDR1 as SGHRS and CDR2 as YFSETQ. Trimming removed 4 bases from V and 1 base from J; junction bases left unmatched: 4. CDR3 nucleotide sequence: TGCGCCAGCAGCCCTCGGACAGGGAACACTGAAGCTTTCTTT. It yields the protein CASSPRTGNTEAFF.

This clone was counted once. The chain couples TRBV7-6 to TRBJ2-7, with 7 bases identical to TRBD2. Germline V CDR1 and CDR2: SGHVS, FNYEAQ. The CDR3 runs to 13 residues. J was trimmed by 4 bases and V by 2 bases; bases with no gene match: 2. The CDR3 is CASSLTSVYEQYF. Written as DNA, the CDR3 is TGTGCCAGCAGCTTAACTAGCGTATACGAGCAGTACTTC.

This clone was seen once. V usage is TRBV28 and J usage is TRBJ1-3; D call uncertain. CDR1 and CDR2 (germline): MDHEN, SYDVKM. V gave up 5 bases and J gave up 6 bases, with 11 bases separating them. The CDR3 sequence is 13 residues long. The CDR3 DNA follows: TGTGCCAGCAGTCCCCCAGGTGAAAACACCATATATTTT. This codes for CASSPPGENTIYF.

J is TRBJ2-3 and V is TRBV28; TRBD2 agrees at 11 bases. The CDR3 runs to 15 residues. The junction had 5 bases not matched to a gene; V was cut back by 4 bases and J by 5 bases. Germline V gives CDR1 MDHEN, CDR2 SYDVKM. This CDR3 is CASSYLAGGLDTQYF. The DNA for the CDR3 is TGTGCCAGCAGTTACCTAGCGGGAGGTCTAGATACGCAGTATTTT. Variable domain in full (rest from reference TRBV28 and TRBJ2-3): DVKVTQSSRYLVKRTGEKVFLECVQDMDHENMFWYRQDPGLGLRLIYFSYDVKMKEKGDIPEGYSVSREKKERFSLILESASTNQTSMYLCASSYLAGGLDTQYFGPGTRLTVL.

In its sample, this clone was seen once. The rearrangement joins TRBV5-6 to TRBJ1-5, with D possibly TRBD1 on 6 matching bases. V lost 0 bases and J 7 bases, leaving 11 bases between the germline ends. Germline CDR1 is SGHDT and CDR2 is YYEEEE. The CDR3 has 14 residues. Written as DNA, the CDR3 is TGTGCCAGCAGCTTGGAAGGGGGGTTCCAGCCCCAGCATTTT. Its protein is CASSLEGGFQPQHF.